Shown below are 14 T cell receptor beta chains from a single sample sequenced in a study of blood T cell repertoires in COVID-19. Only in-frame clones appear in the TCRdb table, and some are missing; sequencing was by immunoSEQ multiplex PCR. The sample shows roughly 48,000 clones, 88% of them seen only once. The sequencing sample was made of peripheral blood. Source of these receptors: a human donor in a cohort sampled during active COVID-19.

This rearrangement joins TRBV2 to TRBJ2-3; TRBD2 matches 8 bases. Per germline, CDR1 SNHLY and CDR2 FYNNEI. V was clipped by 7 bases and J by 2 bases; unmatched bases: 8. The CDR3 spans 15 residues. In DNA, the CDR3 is TGTGCCAGCAAGTCCCGGGGGGGCAACACAGATACGCAGTATTTT. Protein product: CASKSRGGNTDTQYF.

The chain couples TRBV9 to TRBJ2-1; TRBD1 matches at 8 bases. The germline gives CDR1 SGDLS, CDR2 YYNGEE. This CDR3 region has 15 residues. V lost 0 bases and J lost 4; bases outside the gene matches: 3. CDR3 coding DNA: TGTGCCAGCAGCGTAGGGGACAGGTTATACAATGAGCAGTTCTTC. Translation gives CASSVGDRLYNEQFF.

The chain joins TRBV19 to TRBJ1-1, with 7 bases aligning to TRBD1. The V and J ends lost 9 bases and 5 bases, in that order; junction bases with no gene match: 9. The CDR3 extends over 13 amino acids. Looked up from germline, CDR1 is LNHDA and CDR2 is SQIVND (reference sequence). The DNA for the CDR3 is TGTGCCAGCAACAGGGGTCTAAGGACTGAAGCTTTCTTT. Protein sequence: CASNRGLRTEAFF. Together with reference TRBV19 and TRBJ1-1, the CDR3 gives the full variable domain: DGGITQSPKYLFRKEGQNVTLSCEQNLNHDAMYWYRQDPGQGLRLIYYSQIVNDFQKGDIAEGYSVSREKKESFPLTVTSAQKNPTAFYLCASNRGLRTEAFFGQGTRLTVV.

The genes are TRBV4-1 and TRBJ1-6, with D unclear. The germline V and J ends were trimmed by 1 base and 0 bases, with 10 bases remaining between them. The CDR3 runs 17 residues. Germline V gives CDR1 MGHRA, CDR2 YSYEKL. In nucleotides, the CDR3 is TGCGCCAGCAGCCAAGTGGAGAAGAGCTCCTATAATTCACCCCTCCACTTT. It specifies CASSQVEKSSYNSPLHF.

In DNA, the CDR3 is TGTGCCAGCAGTTCCTCAAGGAGGACAGGGGTCGGCACCGGGGAGCTGTTTTTT. Amino acids: CASSSSRRTGVGTGELFF. V gene TRBV6-2 or TRBV6-3 combines with J gene TRBJ2-2; TRBD1 matches 9 bases. V was clipped by 4 bases and J by 4 bases; unmatched bases: 13. The germline V gene has CDR1 MNHEY and CDR2 SVGEGT. The CDR3 extends over 18 amino acids.

The CDR3 nucleotides are TGTGCCACCAGTGACCTTCGGGGAGAGCAGTACTTC. Translating it yields CATSDLRGEQYF. This chain joins TRBV24-1 and TRBJ2-7, with D perhaps TRBD2 (5 bases). The CDR3 totals 12 residues. Trimming took 4 bases from V and 7 from J, leaving 10 bases between them. The germline V gene has CDR1 KGHDR and CDR2 SFDVKD.

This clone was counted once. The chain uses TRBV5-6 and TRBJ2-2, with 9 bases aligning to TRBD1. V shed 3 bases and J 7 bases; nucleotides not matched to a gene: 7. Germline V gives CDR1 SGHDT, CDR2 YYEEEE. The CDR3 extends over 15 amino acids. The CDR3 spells CASSSGTGSVGELFF. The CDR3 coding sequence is TGTGCCAGCAGCTCGGGGACAGGGTCGGTCGGGGAGCTGTTTTTT.

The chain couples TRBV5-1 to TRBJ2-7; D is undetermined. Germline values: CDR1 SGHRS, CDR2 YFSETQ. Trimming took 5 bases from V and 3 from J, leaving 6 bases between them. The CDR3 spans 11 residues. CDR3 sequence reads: CASSSNYEQYF. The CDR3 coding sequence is TGCGCCAGCAGTTCTAACTACGAGCAGTACTTC.

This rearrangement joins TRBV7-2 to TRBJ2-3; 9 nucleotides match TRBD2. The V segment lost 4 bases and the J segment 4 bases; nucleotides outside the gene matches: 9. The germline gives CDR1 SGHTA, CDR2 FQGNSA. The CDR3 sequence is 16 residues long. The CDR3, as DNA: TGTGCCAGCAGCTCTTCTAGCGGGGCGGGGGCAGATACGCAGTATTTT. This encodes CASSSSSGAGADTQYF. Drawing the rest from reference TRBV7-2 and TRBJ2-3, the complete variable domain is GAGVSQSPSNKVTEKGKDVELRCDPISGHTALYWYRQSLGQGLEFLIYFQGNSAPDKSGLPSDRFSAERTGGSVSTLTIQRTQQEDSAVYLCASSSSSGAGADTQYFGPGTRLTVL.

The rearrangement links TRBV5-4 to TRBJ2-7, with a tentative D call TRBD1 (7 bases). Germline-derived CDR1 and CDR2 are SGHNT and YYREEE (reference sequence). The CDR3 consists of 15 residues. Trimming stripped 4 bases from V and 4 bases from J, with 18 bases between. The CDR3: CASSPLGGGFYEQYF. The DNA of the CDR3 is TGTGCCAGCAGCCCCCTCGGAGGGGGCTTTTACGAGCAGTACTTC.

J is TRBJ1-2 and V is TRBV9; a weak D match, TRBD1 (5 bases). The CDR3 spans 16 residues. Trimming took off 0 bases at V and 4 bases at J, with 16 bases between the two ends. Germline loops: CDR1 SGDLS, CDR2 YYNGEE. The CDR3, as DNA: TGTGCCAGCAGCGTAGGGCCAGGGCGCTCTGGCTATGGCTACACCTTC. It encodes CASSVGPGRSGYGYTF.

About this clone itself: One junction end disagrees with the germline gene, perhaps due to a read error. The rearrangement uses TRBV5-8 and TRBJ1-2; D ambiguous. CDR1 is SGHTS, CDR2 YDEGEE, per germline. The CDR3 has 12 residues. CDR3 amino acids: CASRLGASGYTF. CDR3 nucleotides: TGTGCCAGCAGGTTGGGAGCGTCGGGCTACACCTTC. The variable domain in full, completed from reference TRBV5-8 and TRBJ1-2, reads EAGVTQSPTHLIKTRGQQATLRCSPISGHTSVYWYQQALGLGLQFLLWYDEGEERNRGNFPPRFSGRQFPNYSSELNVNALELEDSALYLCASRLGASGYTFGSGTRLTVV.

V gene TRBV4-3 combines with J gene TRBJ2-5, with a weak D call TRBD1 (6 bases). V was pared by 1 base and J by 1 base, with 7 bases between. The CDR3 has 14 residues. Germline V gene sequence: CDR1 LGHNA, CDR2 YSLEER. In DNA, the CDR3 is TGCGCCAGCAGCCAAGGGGGGCCCCAAGAGACCCAGTACTTC. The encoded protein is CASSQGGPQETQYF.

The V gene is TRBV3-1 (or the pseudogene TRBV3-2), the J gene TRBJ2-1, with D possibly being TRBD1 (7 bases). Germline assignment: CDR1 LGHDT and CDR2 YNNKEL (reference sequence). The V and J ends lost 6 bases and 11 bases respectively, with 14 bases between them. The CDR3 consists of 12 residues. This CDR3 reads CASREGATKQFF. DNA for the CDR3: TGTGCCAGCAGGGAGGGGGCTACCAAGCAGTTCTTC.